The 17 T cell receptor beta chains given below trace back to one sample, sequenced in a study of T-cell memory formation after mild COVID-19. TCRdb used MiXCR to reprocess the 5' RACE reads, holding one entry per CDR3 protein. The sample has around 300,000 distinct CDR3 sequences; around 8% are singletons. Sequencing input: PBMCs or a T cell subset sorted from them (not recorded which). These TCRs come from a man aged 18 to 30 who had mild COVID-19 (a few samples of this study predate the infection). Cell type and time point are not known.

The table lists this clonotype with a few counts. The chain has TRBV5-1 and TRBJ2-1; 10 bases are shared with TRBD2. Germline CDR1 reads SGHRS; CDR2 reads YFSETQ. V trimming: 4 bases; J trimming: 2 bases; junction bases outside the gene matches: 12. There are 18 residues in the CDR3. The CDR3 region has the DNA TGCGCCAGCAGCCCCGGATCAACTGGACTAGCGGCCTACAATGAGCAGTTCTTC. Amino acid sequence: CASSPGSTGLAAYNEQFF.

This clonotype was observed at least ten times. The chain is built from TRBV3-1 and TRBJ1-1, with no clear D. This CDR3 has 14 residues. V was shortened by 3 bases and J by 1 base, with 9 bases between the two germline ends. Per the germline V gene, CDR1 is LGHDT and CDR2 is YNNKEL (reference sequence). The CDR3 loop is CASSHPAWNTEAFF. CDR3 DNA: TGTGCCAGCAGCCACCCCGCATGGAACACTGAAGCTTTCTTT. Looking up the rest from reference TRBV3-1 and TRBJ1-1 gives the full variable domain: DTAVSQTPKYLVTQMGNDKSIKCEQNLGHDTMYWYKQDSKKFLKIMFSYNNKELIINETVPNRFSPKSPDKAHLNLHINSLELGDSAVYFCASSHPAWNTEAFFGQGTRLTVV.

J is TRBJ1-2 and V is TRBV7-6; no reliable D call. Per germline, CDR1 SGHVS and CDR2 FNYEAQ. This CDR3 has 15 amino acids. V was clipped by 1 base and J by 4 bases, with 13 bases between them. CDR3 coding DNA: TGTGCCAGCAGCTTAGACCTAGGGTCCGGCTATGGCTACACCTTC. As protein: CASSLDLGSGYGYTF.

The genes are TRBV5-6 and TRBJ2-1; D tentatively fits TRBD1 or TRBD2 (5 bases each). Germline V gene lookup returns CDR1 SGHDT and CDR2 YYEEEE. This CDR3 spans 15 amino acids. The V end lost 4 bases, the J end lost 4 bases, and 15 bases lay between the germline ends. CDR3 sequence reads: CASSEFGTPYNEQFF. The CDR3 DNA reads TGTGCCAGCAGCGAGTTTGGGACGCCGTACAATGAGCAGTTCTTC.

This chain uses TRBV15 with TRBJ1-6; 9 nucleotides match TRBD1. This CDR3 has 15 residues. CDR1 and CDR2 (germline): LNHNV, YYDKDF (reference sequence). V dropped 3 bases and J dropped 7; count of bases not matched to a gene: 4. CDR3 protein: CATSRRDRANSPLHF. For the CDR3, the DNA is TGTGCCACCAGCAGGAGGGACAGGGCCAATTCACCCCTCCACTTT.

This CDR3 is CASSLVGRLYTEAFF. The CDR3 DNA sequence: TGTGCCAGCAGCTTGGTAGGCAGGTTATACACTGAAGCTTTCTTT. The chain uses TRBV5-6 and TRBJ1-1; D gene unclear. The CDR3 is made up of 15 amino acids. CDR1 and CDR2 from the germline V gene are SGHDT and YYEEEE. V lost 0 bases to trimming and J lost 3 bases, with 12 bases between them.

The chain uses TRBV29-1 and TRBJ1-3; D gene ambiguous. The germline CDR1 and CDR2 sequences are SQVTM and ANQGSEA. The CDR3 is 15 residues long. V dropped 0 bases and J dropped 1 base, with 10 bases sitting between them. The CDR3 loop reads CSVEEALRSGNTIYF. Here the CDR3 DNA reads TGCAGCGTTGAAGAGGCCCTTAGGTCTGGAAACACCATATATTTT. The variable domain in full, with the rest retrieved from reference TRBV29-1 and TRBJ1-3, is SAVISQKPSRDICQRGTSLTIQCQVDSQVTMMFWYRQQPGQSLTLIATANQGSEATYESGFVIDKFPISRPNLTFSTLTVSNMSPEDSSIYLCSVEEALRSGNTIYFGEGSWLTVV.

This clonotype was seen more than once but under ten times. The chain employs TRBV12-3 or TRBV12-4 and TRBJ2-1; TRBD2 matches 10 bases. The length of the CDR3 is 16 residues. J lost 2 bases, V lost 5 bases, and 6 bases had no gene match. CDR3 sequence reads: CASSPSGGTPYNEQFF. As DNA, the CDR3 is TGTGCCAGCAGTCCTAGCGGGGGAACCCCCTACAATGAGCAGTTCTTC.

There are a few counts of this clonotype. The chain employs TRBV21-1 and TRBJ1-1. TRBV21-1 is a listed pseudogene. CDR3 length equals 14 residues. The CDR3 coding sequence is TGTGCCAGCAGCTGCCAGGGCCTCGGGACTGAAGCTTTCTTT. Encoded protein: CASSCQGLGTEAFF.

The table lists this clonotype with many counts. The chain couples TRBV4-3 to TRBJ1-4; D perhaps matches TRBD1 (5 bases). Germline V gene lookup returns CDR1 LGHNA and CDR2 YSLEER. With 6 bases removed from V and 4 bases from J, the gap between germline ends came to 15 bases. The CDR3 loop spans 15 amino acids. The CDR3 coding sequence is TGCGCCAGCAGTATTCGGGACGGAATTAATGAAAAACTGTTTTTT. This translates into CASSIRDGINEKLFF.

Only a few counts were recorded for this clonotype. The rearrangement links TRBV6-4 to TRBJ1-1; no firm D call. The germline V gene has CDR1 MRHNA and CDR2 SNTAGT. Trimming pared 0 bases from V and 8 bases from J, leaving 13 bases between. This CDR3 has 14 residues. The CDR3 sequence is CASSDSNTGSEAFF. CDR3 bases: TGTGCCAGCAGTGACTCGAACACTGGGTCAGAAGCTTTCTTT.

This clonotype was detected ten times or more. The chain links TRBV29-1 to TRBJ2-1; possible D gene TRBD1, 6 bases. The CDR3 contains 12 residues. Per the germline V gene, CDR1 is SQVTM and CDR2 is ANQGSEA. Trimming shortened V by 4 bases and J by 7 bases, and 11 bases separated the two germline ends. CDR3 nucleotide sequence: TGCAGCGTTGGCCACAGGGTGAATGAGCAGTTCTTC. Translation gives CSVGHRVNEQFF.

This clonotype was detected a few times. The chain links TRBV20-1 to TRBJ2-1, with 9 nucleotides matching TRBD2. The CDR3 loop spans 13 amino acids. From germline, CDR1 is DFQATT and CDR2 SNEGSKA (reference sequence). Trimming removed 5 bases from V and 8 bases from J; junction bases left unmatched: 7. This CDR3 is CSALPGTSYEQFF. CDR3 bases: TGCAGTGCTTTACCCGGGACTAGCTATGAGCAGTTCTTC.

The sample holds a few counts of this clonotype. The chain links TRBV5-1 to TRBJ2-2; D uncertain. Per the germline V gene, CDR1 is SGHRS and CDR2 is YFSETQ. V was shortened by 0 bases and J by 6 bases, with 12 bases between the two germline ends. This CDR3 spans 15 amino acids. CDR3 sequence: CASSLVLGIPGELFF. The CDR3 DNA reads TGCGCCAGCAGCTTGGTTCTGGGGATTCCCGGGGAGCTGTTTTTT.

The rearrangement joins TRBV6-2 or TRBV6-3 to TRBJ1-1; perhaps TRBD1 as D (5 bases). The germline gives CDR1 MNHEY, CDR2 SVGEGT. The V end lost 8 bases, the J end lost 10 bases, and 14 bases lay between the germline ends. This CDR3 has 11 amino acids. DNA for the CDR3: TGTGCCAGCTTCGCCGAAAGGGGAGCTTTCTTT. Protein: CASFAERGAFF.

Ten or more counts support this clonotype. The chain uses TRBV7-2 and TRBJ2-5, with D uncertain. CDR1 and CDR2 from the germline V gene are SGHTA and FQGNSA. The CDR3 loop spans 11 amino acids. Deletions cut 5 bases from V and 7 bases from J, with 8 bases between. CDR3 residues: CASSEQATQYF. DNA for the CDR3: TGTGCCAGCAGCGAGCAGGCGACCCAGTACTTC.

This chain links TRBV7-9 with TRBJ2-2, with a weak D call TRBD2 (6 bases). Germline CDR1 reads SEHNR; CDR2 reads FQNEAQ (reference sequence). Trimming removed 6 bases from V and 4 bases from J, with 15 bases in between. The CDR3 extends over 15 amino acids. The CDR3 DNA is TGTGCCAGCAGTCCCCCAGGGAGGACCACCGGGGAGCTGTTTTTT. Its protein is CASSPPGRTTGELFF.